Listed below are T cell receptor beta chains from one sample, sequenced in a study of blood T cell repertoires in COVID-19. This table comes from immunoSEQ multiplex PCR, and its TCRdb copy is limited to in-frame clones, with some not included. The sample consists of 120,000 or so clones, approximately 80% of them appearing once. Sequencing was carried out using peripheral blood. The receptors stem from a human donor in a cohort sampled during active COVID-19. CDR3s include the opening cysteine and the closing phenylalanine or tryptophan. D genes are given only for firm matches.

TRBV28,TRBD1,CASTPGAGGIGFYGYTF
TRBV7-9,TRBD1,CASSRSPGTGNYGYTF
TRBV27,TRBD2,CASSPLAGGYNEQFF
TRBV7-3,TRBD2,CASSLLGLDNTGELFF
TRBV9,TRBD2,CASSPLERGGYNEQFF
TRBV18,TRBD1,CASADRTGTNTEAFF
TRBV6-5,.,CASSITGTDTEAFF
TRBV10-1,TRBD1,CARNFRQGDEKLFF
TRBV9,TRBD1,CASSVSGDRINNEQFF
TRBV5-1,.,CASSPGGVDEQFF
TRBV3-1/TRBV3-2,TRBD2,CASRHGGGYQETQYF
TRBV11-3,TRBD1,CASSPGTGGQETQYF
TRBV27,.,CASSLSLGVANNSPLHF
TRBV7-2,.,CASSYRVRSPLHF
TRBV7-9,.,CASSFRSGDTQYF
TRBV6-5,TRBD1,CASRTGVNYEQYF
TRBV10-3,TRBD1,CAIRSQGAGEKLFF
TRBV6-2/TRBV6-3,TRBD2,CASSNPGTSGIYEQYF
TRBV19,.,CASSIEGSGSYEQYF
TRBV5-1,.,CASSSDWGQFYEQYF
TRBV24-1,.,CATSDEVGETAFF
TRBV5-3,.,CARSSLFGTYLGPYNSPLHF
TRBV7-3,.,CASSLSARAGQPQHF
TRBV18,TRBD1,CASSPAGTGPGNTIYF
TRBV4-2,.,CASSQDNQVEQYF
TRBV4-1,.,CASSQADTTGRNTEAFF
TRBV30,TRBD1,CAWNRDRSSGNTIYF
TRBV4-1,.,CASSHGLQQTFTKAFF
TRBV6-5,TRBD1,CASSTRGQGHEKLFF
TRBV3-1/TRBV3-2,.,CASSRQGISSGTQYF
TRBV18,.,CASSPSFPTAGNTIYF
TRBV24-1,TRBD1,CATPCTGTENTEAFF
TRBV30,TRBD2,CAWSGGPGGANIQYF
TRBV6-2/TRBV6-3,TRBD1,CASSRADRGRGGYTF
TRBV29-1,.,CSVDRGLFYGYTF
TRBV27,.,CASSWGVTVRTEAFF
TRBV5-1,TRBD2,CASSLTSAQETQYF